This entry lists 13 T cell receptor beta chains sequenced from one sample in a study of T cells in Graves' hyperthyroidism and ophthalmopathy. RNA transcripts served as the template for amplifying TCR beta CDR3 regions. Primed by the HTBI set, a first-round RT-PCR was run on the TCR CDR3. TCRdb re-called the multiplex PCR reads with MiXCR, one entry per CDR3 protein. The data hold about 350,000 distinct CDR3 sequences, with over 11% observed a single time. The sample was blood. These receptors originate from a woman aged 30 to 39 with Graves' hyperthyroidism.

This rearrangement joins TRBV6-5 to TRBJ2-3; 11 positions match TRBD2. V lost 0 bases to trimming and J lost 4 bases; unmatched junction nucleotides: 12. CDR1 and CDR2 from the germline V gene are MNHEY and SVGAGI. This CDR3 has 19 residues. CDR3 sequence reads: CASSYSSLAGGFGPDTQYF. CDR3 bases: TGTGCCAGCAGTTACTCTTCGCTAGCGGGAGGATTCGGGCCAGATACGCAGTATTTT.

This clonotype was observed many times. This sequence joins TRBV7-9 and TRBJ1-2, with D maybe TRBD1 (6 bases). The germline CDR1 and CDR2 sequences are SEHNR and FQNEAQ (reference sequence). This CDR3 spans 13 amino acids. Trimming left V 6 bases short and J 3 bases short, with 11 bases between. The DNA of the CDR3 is TGTGCCAGCAGGTCGGGACACGACTATGGCTACACCTTC. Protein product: CASRSGHDYGYTF.

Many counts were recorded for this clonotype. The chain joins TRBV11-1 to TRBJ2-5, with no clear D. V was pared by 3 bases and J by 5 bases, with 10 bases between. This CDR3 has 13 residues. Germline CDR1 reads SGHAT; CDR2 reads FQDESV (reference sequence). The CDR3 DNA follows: TGTGCCAGCAGCTTTAGGACGGCGGAGACCCAGTACTTC. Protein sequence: CASSFRTAETQYF.

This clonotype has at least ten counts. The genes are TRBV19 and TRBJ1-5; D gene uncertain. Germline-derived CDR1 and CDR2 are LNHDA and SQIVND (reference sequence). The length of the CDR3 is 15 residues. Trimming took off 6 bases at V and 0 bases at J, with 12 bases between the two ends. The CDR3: CASRETADSNQPQHF. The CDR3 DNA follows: TGTGCCAGTAGGGAGACTGCTGATAGCAATCAGCCCCAGCATTTT.

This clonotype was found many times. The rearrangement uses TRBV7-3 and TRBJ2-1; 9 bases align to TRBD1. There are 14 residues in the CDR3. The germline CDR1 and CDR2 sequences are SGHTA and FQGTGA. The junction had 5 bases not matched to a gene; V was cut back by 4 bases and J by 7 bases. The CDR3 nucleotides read TGTGCCAGCAGCTCAGGACAGGGGAGGAATGAGCAGTTCTTC. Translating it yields CASSSGQGRNEQFF.

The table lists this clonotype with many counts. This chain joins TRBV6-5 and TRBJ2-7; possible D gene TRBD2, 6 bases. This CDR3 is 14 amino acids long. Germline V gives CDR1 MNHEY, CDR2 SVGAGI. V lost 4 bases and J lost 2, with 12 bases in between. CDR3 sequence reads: CASSSRLGAYEQYF. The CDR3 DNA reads TGTGCCAGCAGTTCCCGACTAGGAGCCTACGAGCAGTACTTC.

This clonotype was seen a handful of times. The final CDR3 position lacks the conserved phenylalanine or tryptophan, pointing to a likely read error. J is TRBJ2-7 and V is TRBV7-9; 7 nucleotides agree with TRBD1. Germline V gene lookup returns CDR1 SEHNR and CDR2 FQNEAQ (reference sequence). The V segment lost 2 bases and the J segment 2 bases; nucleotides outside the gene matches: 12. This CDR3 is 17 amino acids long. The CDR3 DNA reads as TGTGCCAGCAGCTTAACGAGAGGGGGCGGAAGACCCTACGAGCAGTACCTC. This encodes CASSLTRGGGRPYEQYL.

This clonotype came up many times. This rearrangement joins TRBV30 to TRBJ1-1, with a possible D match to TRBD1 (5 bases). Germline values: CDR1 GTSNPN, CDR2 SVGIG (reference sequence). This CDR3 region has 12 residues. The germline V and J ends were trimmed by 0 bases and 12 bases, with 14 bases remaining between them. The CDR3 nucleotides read TGTGCCTGGAGTGTACAGGACGGGAGGTCTTTCTTT. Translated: CAWSVQDGRSFF.

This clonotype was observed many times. The CDR3 DNA reads as TGTGCCAGCACCGACAGCTATGGCTACACCTTC. Translation: CASTDSYGYTF. The chain is built from TRBV6-2 or TRBV6-3 and TRBJ1-2; a possible D gene is TRBD1 (5 bases). Trimming stripped 7 bases from V and 4 bases from J, with 7 bases between. The germline V gene has CDR1 MNHEY and CDR2 SVGEGT. There are 11 residues in the CDR3.

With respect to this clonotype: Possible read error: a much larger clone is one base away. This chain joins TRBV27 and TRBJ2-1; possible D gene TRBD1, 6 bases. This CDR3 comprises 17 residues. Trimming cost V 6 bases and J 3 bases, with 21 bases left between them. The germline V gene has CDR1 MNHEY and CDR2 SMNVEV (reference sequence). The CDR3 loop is CASSGKQGLGLYNEQFF. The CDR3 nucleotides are TGTGCCAGCAGCGGAAAACAGGGTCTCGGTCTCTACAATGAGCAGTTCTTC.

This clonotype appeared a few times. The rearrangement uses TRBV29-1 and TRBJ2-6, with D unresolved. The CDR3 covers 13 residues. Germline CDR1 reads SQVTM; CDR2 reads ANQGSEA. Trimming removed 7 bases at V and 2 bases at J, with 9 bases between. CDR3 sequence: CSAMDAGANVLTF. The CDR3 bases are TGCAGCGCTATGGATGCTGGGGCCAACGTCCTGACTTTC.

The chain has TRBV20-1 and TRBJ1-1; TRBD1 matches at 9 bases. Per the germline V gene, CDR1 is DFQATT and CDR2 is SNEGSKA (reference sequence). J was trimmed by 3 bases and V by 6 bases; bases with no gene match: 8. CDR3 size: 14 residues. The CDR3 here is CSAHTQGAHTEAFF. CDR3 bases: TGCAGTGCCCACACACAGGGGGCCCACACTGAAGCTTTCTTT.

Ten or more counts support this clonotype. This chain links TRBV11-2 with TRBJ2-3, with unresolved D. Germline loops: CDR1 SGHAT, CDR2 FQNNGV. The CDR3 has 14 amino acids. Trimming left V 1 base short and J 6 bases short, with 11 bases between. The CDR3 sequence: CASSLGGRRDTQYF. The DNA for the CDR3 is TGTGCCAGCAGCTTAGGCGGACGGCGGGATACGCAGTATTTT.